The 29 T cell receptor beta chains below come from one sample, sequenced in a study of response to subunit inactivated influenza vaccine. From the RT-PCR reads, TCRdb called clonotypes with MiXCR, one entry per CDR3 protein. The profile shows 400,000 to 650,000 distinct CDR3 sequences, approximately 7.7% of them singletons. This specimen was PBMCs from blood, taken less than 30 months after vaccination. Receptors were obtained from a man between 50 and 69 years old who received an inactivated influenza vaccine.

About this clonotype: It may be a read error: a sequence one base away is much more abundant. The gene calls are TRBV28 and TRBJ1-4, with no clear D. The CDR3 contains 18 residues. In germline, CDR1 is MDHEN, CDR2 SYDVKM. Trimming removed 1 base at V and 0 bases at J, with 15 bases between. The DNA of the CDR3 is TGTGCCAGCAGTTTATTCTCCTTCTACAGTGCAACTAATGAAAAACTGTTTTTT. This gives the protein CASSLFSFYSATNEKLFF.

This clonotype showed up many times. The chain links TRBV2 to TRBJ1-1; 7 bases map to TRBD1. The CDR3 extends over 14 amino acids. From germline, CDR1 is SNHLY and CDR2 FYNNEI. The ends lost 4 bases at V and 0 bases at J; junction bases unmatched: 2. DNA for the CDR3: TGTGCCAGCAGTGGACAGGGACTGAACACTGAAGCTTTCTTT. Protein sequence: CASSGQGLNTEAFF.

At least ten counts were recorded for this clonotype. The chain couples TRBV6-5 to TRBJ2-7, with a possible D match to TRBD1 (6 bases). The V and J ends lost 6 bases and 7 bases respectively, with 13 bases between them. Germline V CDR1 and CDR2: MNHEY, SVGAGI. This CDR3 region has 12 residues. CDR3 nucleotides: TGTGCCAGCAGCTCACAGGGTCTGGAGCAGTACTTC. Protein: CASSSQGLEQYF.

This chain connects TRBV12-3 or TRBV12-4 to TRBJ1-1, with D hard to call. The CDR3 covers 16 residues. V dropped 3 bases and J dropped 5 bases, with 19 bases sitting between them. DNA for the CDR3: TGTGCCAGCAGTTTTGCGGGGTTCGGGGTCAAGACTGAAGCTTTCTTT. This codes for CASSFAGFGVKTEAFF.

This clonotype showed up many times. The gene calls are TRBV5-1 and TRBJ2-1; 15 bases line up with TRBD2. The CDR3 length is 17 residues. The V gene's germline CDR1 is SGHRS and CDR2 YFSETQ. Trimming took 4 bases from V and 3 from J; bases not matched to a gene: 5. CDR3 in amino acids: CASSGTSGGQFYNEQFF. The CDR3, as DNA: TGCGCCAGCAGCGGGACTAGCGGGGGGCAATTCTACAATGAGCAGTTCTTC.

This chain joins TRBV7-8 and TRBJ1-1, with no clear D. This CDR3 has 16 amino acids. V shed 5 bases and J shed 1 base, with 17 bases lying between them. Germline CDR1 SGHVS, CDR2 FQNEAQ. The CDR3 region is CASSRNRSWSNTEAFF. Written as DNA, the CDR3 is TGTGCCAGCAGCCGCAATCGGAGTTGGTCGAACACTGAAGCTTTCTTT.

The V call is TRBV20-1, the J call TRBJ2-7; 11 bases line up with TRBD2. V dropped 2 bases and J dropped 4; count of bases not matched to a gene: 10. This CDR3 comprises 16 residues. Germline V gene sequence: CDR1 DFQATT, CDR2 SNEGSKA (reference sequence). CDR3 sequence reads: CSARHFGTSGNYEQYF. The CDR3 bases are TGCAGTGCTAGACATTTCGGGACTAGCGGCAATTACGAGCAGTACTTC.

Turning to this clonotype: Compared with germline, one end of the junction differs, possibly owing to a read error. This sequence joins TRBV2 and TRBJ2-2, with a tentative D call TRBD1 (6 bases). The CDR3 consists of 19 residues. The germline V gene has CDR1 SNHLY and CDR2 FYNNEI. The CDR3 is CASSSPSSLNRENIGELFF. CDR3 coding DNA: TGTGCCAGCAGTTCCCCCTCGAGCTTGAACAGGGAGAACATCGGGGAGCTGTTTTTT.

The V gene is TRBV6-2 or TRBV6-3, the J gene TRBJ2-7, with D perhaps TRBD1 (6 bases). Germline lookup yields CDR1 MNHEY and CDR2 SVGEGT. The CDR3 runs 17 residues. The V end lost 6 bases, the J end lost 2 bases, and 23 bases lay between the germline ends. CDR3 amino acids: CASRPWGKGQFTYEQYF. The CDR3 bases are TGTGCCAGCAGACCATGGGGGAAAGGACAGTTCACCTACGAGCAGTACTTC.

The gene calls are TRBV20-1 and TRBJ2-3; no definite D call. Germline values: CDR1 DFQATT, CDR2 SNEGSKA (reference sequence). The CDR3 spans 15 residues. V shed 0 bases and J shed 0 bases, with 10 bases lying between them. The CDR3 region is CSARDILYSTDTQYF. In nucleotides, the CDR3 is TGCAGTGCTAGAGATATCCTGTATAGCACAGATACGCAGTATTTT.

The chain couples TRBV9 to TRBJ2-5, with D hard to call. This CDR3 has 14 amino acids. The germline CDR1 and CDR2 sequences are SGDLS and YYNGEE. V gave up 0 bases and J gave up 4 bases, with 10 bases separating them. In DNA, the CDR3 is TGTGCCAGCAGCGTAGACGCCGGACGAGAGACCCAGTACTTC. Protein product: CASSVDAGRETQYF.

The chain uses TRBV6-5 and TRBJ2-3; no clear D gene. Germline CDR1 and CDR2: MNHEY and SVGAGI. The CDR3 runs to 13 residues. Trimming pared 0 bases from V and 5 bases from J, leaving 6 bases between. The CDR3 DNA follows: TGTGCCAGCAGTTACTCGAGTGGAGATACGCAGTATTTT. It encodes CASSYSSGDTQYF.

This clonotype was seen more than once but under ten times. This sequence joins TRBV7-2 and TRBJ2-3; 9 bases fit TRBD2. The CDR3 sequence is 16 residues long. V lost 1 base to trimming and J lost 2 bases; unmatched junction nucleotides: 4. The germline gives CDR1 SGHTA, CDR2 FQGNSA. Here the CDR3 reads CASSLGAGGHTDTQYF. The CDR3 bases are TGTGCCAGCAGCTTAGGAGCGGGAGGTCACACAGATACGCAGTATTTT.

This clonotype was detected only a few times. The chain carries TRBV4-3 and TRBJ2-3; tentatively, D is TRBD2 (6 bases). The CDR3 covers 16 residues. CDR1 is LGHNA and CDR2 is YSLEER in the germline V gene. Trimming cost V 4 bases and J 0 bases, with 14 bases left between them. This chain's CDR3 is CASSPSAGQSTDTQYF. CDR3 DNA sequence: TGCGCCAGCAGCCCCTCGGCGGGGCAGAGCACAGATACGCAGTATTTT.

The chain has TRBV6-5 and TRBJ1-2; D uncertain. Trimming removed 2 bases from V and 1 base from J, with 11 bases in between. CDR1 is MNHEY, CDR2 SVGAGI, per germline. The CDR3 has 15 residues. CDR3 nucleotides: TGTGCCAGCAGTTACGGGTCTGGGAGTAACTATGGCTACACCTTC. Translating gives CASSYGSGSNYGYTF.

There are many counts of this clonotype. The rearrangement uses TRBV5-1 and TRBJ1-3; D remains unclear. Germline V gene data show CDR1 as SGHRS and CDR2 as YFSETQ. With 0 bases removed from V and 4 bases from J, the gap between germline ends came to 8 bases. This CDR3 comprises 14 residues. The CDR3: CASSLAGYGNTIYF. CDR3 DNA: TGCGCCAGCAGCTTGGCTGGGTACGGAAACACCATATATTTT.

This clonotype was seen a handful of times. The V call is TRBV14, the J call TRBJ2-1; no firm D call. Looked up from germline, CDR1 is SGHDN and CDR2 is FVKESK. The CDR3 is 17 residues long. Trimming took off 2 bases at V and 1 base at J, with 15 bases between the two ends. The CDR3 DNA is TGTGCCAGCAGCCAACTCTCACCCCTCAATTCCTACAATGAGCAGTTCTTC. It codes for CASSQLSPLNSYNEQFF.

V usage is TRBV6-1 and J usage is TRBJ1-5, with TRBD1 matching over 8 bases. Per the germline V gene, CDR1 is MNHNS and CDR2 is SASEGT. The CDR3 extends over 15 amino acids. V dropped 6 bases and J dropped 6; count of bases not matched to a gene: 10. The CDR3 here is CASRTSGQGGQPQHF. The CDR3 DNA reads as TGTGCCAGCAGAACCTCCGGACAGGGCGGTCAGCCCCAGCATTTT.

In its sample, this clonotype was seen many times. As DNA, the CDR3 is TGTGCCAGCAGTTTAAGCTGGGGCGGAGAAGCTTTCTTT. Its protein is CASSLSWGGEAFF. The chain carries TRBV12-3 or TRBV12-4 and TRBJ1-1, with TRBD1 as a possible D gene (5 bases). Trimming shortened V by 2 bases and J by 8 bases, and 12 bases separated the two germline ends. The length of the CDR3 is 13 residues.

This clonotype was found a few times. This sequence joins TRBV9 and TRBJ2-2; 8 bases map to TRBD1. Per germline, CDR1 SGDLS and CDR2 YYNGEE. CDR3 length equals 16 residues. After removal of 0 bases from V and 2 bases from J, the junction contained 3 bases not matched to a gene. The CDR3 DNA follows: TGTGCCAGCAGCGTAGCTTCAGGGGGCAACACCGGGGAGCTGTTTTTT. It encodes CASSVASGGNTGELFF.

This clonotype was seen once. The chain employs TRBV25-1 and TRBJ1-4, with 10 positions matching TRBD1. CDR3 size: 15 residues. The junction had 8 bases not matched to a gene; V was cut back by 6 bases and J by 7 bases. In germline, CDR1 is MGHDK, CDR2 SYGVNS. CDR3 nucleotides: TGTGCCAGCAGAGGGACAGGGGCGTGGGGTGAAAAACTGTTTTTT. Amino acid sequence: CASRGTGAWGEKLFF.

This clonotype showed up just a few times. This chain connects TRBV10-3 to TRBJ1-3, with D uncertain. The CDR3 contains 13 residues. Germline values: CDR1 ENHRY, CDR2 SYGVKD. Between the trimmed V and J ends, which lost 7 bases and 3 bases, there was a span of 10 bases. CDR3 sequence: CAIKGNGGNTIYF. In nucleotides, the CDR3 is TGTGCCATCAAGGGTAACGGTGGAAACACCATATATTTT.

The V and J genes are TRBV19 and TRBJ2-7, with a tentative D call TRBD1 (6 bases). The germline V and J ends were trimmed by 10 bases and 4 bases, with 17 bases remaining between them. The CDR3 has 13 residues. Looked up from germline, CDR1 is LNHDA and CDR2 is SQIVND (reference sequence). The CDR3 here is CATGVPHTYEQYF. The CDR3 DNA reads TGTGCCACAGGGGTCCCCCACACGTACGAGCAGTACTTC.

This clonotype was recorded a few times. V and J are TRBV28 and TRBJ2-7; the match to TRBD2 covers 12 bases. V trimming: 4 bases; J trimming: 2 bases; junction bases outside the gene matches: 3. Germline loops: CDR1 MDHEN, CDR2 SYDVKM. CDR3 size: 15 residues. DNA of the CDR3: TGTGCCAGCAGTTCCGGACTAGCGGGACCCTACGAGCAGTACTTC. Amino acid sequence: CASSSGLAGPYEQYF.

Many counts were recorded for this clonotype. CDR3 bases: TGCGCCAGCAGCTTGGCTAGATCGCCTTCGGAGACCCAGTACTTC. This encodes CASSLARSPSETQYF. V gene TRBV5-1 combines with J gene TRBJ2-5, with unresolved D. Trimming pared 0 bases from V and 5 bases from J, leaving 14 bases between. The CDR3 runs 15 residues. Germline V lookup: CDR1 SGHRS, CDR2 YFSETQ.

There are many counts of this clonotype. For the CDR3, the DNA is TGCGCCAGCAGCACGGGACTAGAGACAGATACGCAGTATTTT. Its translation is CASSTGLETDTQYF. This sequence joins TRBV10-2 and TRBJ2-3; 8 nucleotides align to TRBD2. Germline CDR1 is WSHSY and CDR2 is SAAADI. CDR3 length: 14 amino acids. V lost 6 bases to trimming and J lost 3 bases; unmatched junction nucleotides: 5.

This clonotype appeared many times. V usage is TRBV27 and J usage is TRBJ2-2, with D perhaps assigned TRBD1 or TRBD2 (6 bases each). Per germline, CDR1 MNHEY and CDR2 SMNVEV (reference sequence). The CDR3 has 15 residues. V lost 2 bases and J lost 5, with 12 bases in between. In DNA form, the CDR3 reads TGTGCCAGCAGTTTAAACGGGGGCGGGACCGGGGAGCTGTTTTTT. This gives the protein CASSLNGGGTGELFF.

The table lists this clonotype with a few counts. The V and J genes are TRBV7-2 and TRBJ1-2, with 7 bases lining up with TRBD1. V shed 5 bases and J 6 bases; nucleotides not matched to a gene: 6. Germline lookup yields CDR1 SGHTA and CDR2 FQGNSA. There are 13 residues in the CDR3. The CDR3 loop is CASSLDRRDGYTF. DNA for the CDR3: TGTGCCAGCAGCCTGGACAGGCGCGATGGCTACACCTTC.

This clonotype was seen a handful of times. The chain has TRBV11-2 and TRBJ2-2; 7 nucleotides agree with TRBD2. The CDR3 runs to 16 residues. Germline-derived CDR1 and CDR2 are SGHAT and FQNNGV. Trimming removed 1 base from V and 4 bases from J; junction bases left unmatched: 6. The CDR3 nucleotides read TGTGCCAGCAGCTTAGGGGGCAGCGGGACCACCGGGGAGCTGTTTTTT. Amino acid sequence: CASSLGGSGTTGELFF.